This T cell receptor beta chain was identified during a study of PD-1 blockade in mismatch repair-deficient tumors. TCR sequencing covered three patients who responded to pembrolizumab. Germline values: CDR1 SGHNT, CDR2 YYREEE (reference sequence). Trimming left V 5 bases short and J 7 bases short, with 13 bases between. The CDR3 length is 12 residues. The repertoire was sequenced with immunoSEQ multiplex PCR; TCRdb's copy has only in-frame clones and lacks some. The repertoire holds approximately 120,000 clones, with more than 85% as singletons. The sample was peripheral blood, taken 44 weeks after starting pembrolizumab. The V call is TRBV5-4, the J call TRBJ2-7; D call uncertain. The receptor comes from an adult with mismatch repair-deficient cancer. In DNA, the CDR3 is TGTGCCAGCAGTAACCCTTTGGCGGAGCAGTACTTC. It specifies CASSNPLAEQYF. The full variable domain, its missing parts supplied by reference TRBV5-4 and TRBJ2-7, is ETGVTQSPTHLIKTRGQQVTLRCSSQSGHNTVSWYQQALGQGPQFIFQYYREEENGRGNFPPRFSGLQFPNYSSELNVNALELDDSALYLCASSNPLAEQYFGPGTRLTVT.